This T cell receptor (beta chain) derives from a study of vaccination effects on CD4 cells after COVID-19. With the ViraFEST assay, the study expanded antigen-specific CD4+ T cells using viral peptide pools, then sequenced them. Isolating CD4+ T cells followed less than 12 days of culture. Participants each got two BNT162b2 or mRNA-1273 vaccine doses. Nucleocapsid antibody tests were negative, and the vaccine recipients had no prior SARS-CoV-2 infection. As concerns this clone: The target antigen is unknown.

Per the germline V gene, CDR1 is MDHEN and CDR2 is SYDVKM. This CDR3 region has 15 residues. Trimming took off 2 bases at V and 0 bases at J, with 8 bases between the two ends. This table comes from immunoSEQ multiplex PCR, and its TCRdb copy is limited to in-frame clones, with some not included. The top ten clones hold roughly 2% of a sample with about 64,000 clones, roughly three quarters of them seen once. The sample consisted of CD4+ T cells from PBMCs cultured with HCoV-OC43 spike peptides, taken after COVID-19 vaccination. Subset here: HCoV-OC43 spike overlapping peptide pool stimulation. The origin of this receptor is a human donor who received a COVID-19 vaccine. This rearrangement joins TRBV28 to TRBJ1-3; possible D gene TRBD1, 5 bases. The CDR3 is CASSLRTFSGNTIYF. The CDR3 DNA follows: TGTGCCAGCAGTTTAAGGACATTCTCTGGAAACACCATATATTTT.